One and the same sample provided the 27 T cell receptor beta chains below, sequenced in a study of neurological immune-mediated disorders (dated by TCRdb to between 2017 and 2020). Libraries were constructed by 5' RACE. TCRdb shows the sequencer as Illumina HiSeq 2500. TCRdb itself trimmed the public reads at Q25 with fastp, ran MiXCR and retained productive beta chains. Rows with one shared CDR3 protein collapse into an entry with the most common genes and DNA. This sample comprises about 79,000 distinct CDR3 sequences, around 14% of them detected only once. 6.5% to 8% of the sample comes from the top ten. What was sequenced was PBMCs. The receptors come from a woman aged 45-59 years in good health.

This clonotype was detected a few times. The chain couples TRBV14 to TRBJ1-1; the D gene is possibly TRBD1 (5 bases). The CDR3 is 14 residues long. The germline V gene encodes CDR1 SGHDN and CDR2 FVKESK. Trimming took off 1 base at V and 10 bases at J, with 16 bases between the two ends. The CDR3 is CASSQGQVGGIAFF. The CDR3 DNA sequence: TGTGCCAGCAGCCAAGGTCAGGTCGGGGGGATAGCTTTCTTT. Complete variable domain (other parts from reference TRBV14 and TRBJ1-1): EAGVTQFPSHSVIEKGQTVTLRCDPISGHDNLYWYRRVMGKEIKFLLHFVKESKQDESGMPNNRFLAERTGGTYSTLKVQPAELEDSGVYFCASSQGQVGGIAFFGQGTRLTVV.

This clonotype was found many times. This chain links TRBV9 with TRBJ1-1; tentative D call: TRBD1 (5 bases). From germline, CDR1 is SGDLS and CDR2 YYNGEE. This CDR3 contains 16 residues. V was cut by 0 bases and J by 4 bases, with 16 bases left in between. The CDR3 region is CASSVVIGAASTEAFF. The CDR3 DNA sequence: TGTGCCAGCAGCGTAGTGATTGGGGCAGCTAGCACTGAAGCTTTCTTT. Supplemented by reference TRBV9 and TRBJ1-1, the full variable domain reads DSGVTQTPKHLITATGQRVTLRCSPRSGDLSVYWYQQSLDQGLQFLIQYYNGEERAKGNILERFSAQQFPDLHSELNLSSLELGDSALYFCASSVVIGAASTEAFFGQGTRLTVV.

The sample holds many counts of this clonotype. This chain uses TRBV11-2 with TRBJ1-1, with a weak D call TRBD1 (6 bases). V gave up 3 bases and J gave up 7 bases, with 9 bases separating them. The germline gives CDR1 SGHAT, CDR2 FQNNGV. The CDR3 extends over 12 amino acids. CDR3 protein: CASSFTGIEAFF. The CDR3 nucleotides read TGTGCCAGCAGCTTTACAGGGATTGAAGCTTTCTTT.

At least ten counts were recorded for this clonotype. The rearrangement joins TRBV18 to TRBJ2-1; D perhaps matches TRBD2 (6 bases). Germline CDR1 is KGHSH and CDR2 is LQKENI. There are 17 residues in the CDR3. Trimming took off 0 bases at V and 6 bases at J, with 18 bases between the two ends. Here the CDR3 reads CASSPPGWRGRLNEQFF. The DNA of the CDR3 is TGTGCCAGCTCACCACCAGGGTGGAGGGGAAGGCTCAATGAGCAGTTCTTC.

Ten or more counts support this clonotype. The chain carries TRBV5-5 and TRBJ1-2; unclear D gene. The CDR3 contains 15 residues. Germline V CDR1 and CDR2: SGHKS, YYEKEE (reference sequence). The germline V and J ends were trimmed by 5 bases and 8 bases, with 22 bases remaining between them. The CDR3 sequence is CASSPLWWDAVGYTF. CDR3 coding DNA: TGTGCCAGCAGTCCGTTATGGTGGGATGCTGTAGGCTACACCTTC. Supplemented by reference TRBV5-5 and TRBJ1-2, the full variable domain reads DAGVTQSPTHLIKTRGQQVTLRCSPISGHKSVSWYQQVLGQGPQFIFQYYEKEERGRGNFPDRFSARQFPNYSSELNVNALLLGDSALYLCASSPLWWDAVGYTFGSGTRLTVV.

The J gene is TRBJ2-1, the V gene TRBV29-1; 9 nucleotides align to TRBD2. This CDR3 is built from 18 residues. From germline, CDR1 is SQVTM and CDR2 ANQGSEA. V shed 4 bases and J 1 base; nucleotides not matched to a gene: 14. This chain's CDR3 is CSVGGPLIAGASYNEQFF. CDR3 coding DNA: TGCAGCGTTGGGGGCCCGCTTATAGCGGGGGCTTCCTACAATGAGCAGTTCTTC.

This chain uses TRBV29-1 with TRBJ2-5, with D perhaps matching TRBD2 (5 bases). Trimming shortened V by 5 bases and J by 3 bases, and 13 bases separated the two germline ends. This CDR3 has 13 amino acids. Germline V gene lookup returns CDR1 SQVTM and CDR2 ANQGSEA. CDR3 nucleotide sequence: TGCAGCGTTATACTAGTGGGAAAAGAGACCCAGTACTTC. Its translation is CSVILVGKETQYF.

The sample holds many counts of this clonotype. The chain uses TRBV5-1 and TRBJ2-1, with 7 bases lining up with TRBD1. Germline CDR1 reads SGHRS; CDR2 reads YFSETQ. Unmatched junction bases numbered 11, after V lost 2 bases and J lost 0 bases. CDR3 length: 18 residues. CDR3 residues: CASSLGDSSLSSYNEQFF. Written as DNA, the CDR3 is TGCGCCAGCAGCTTAGGGGACAGTTCCTTGTCCTCCTACAATGAGCAGTTCTTC.

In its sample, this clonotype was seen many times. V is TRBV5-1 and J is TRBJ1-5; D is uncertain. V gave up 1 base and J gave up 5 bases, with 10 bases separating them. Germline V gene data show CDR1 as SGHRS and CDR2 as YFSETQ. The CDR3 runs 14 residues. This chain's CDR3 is CASSLIPGDQPQHF. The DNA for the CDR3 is TGCGCCAGCAGCTTGATCCCTGGCGATCAGCCCCAGCATTTT.

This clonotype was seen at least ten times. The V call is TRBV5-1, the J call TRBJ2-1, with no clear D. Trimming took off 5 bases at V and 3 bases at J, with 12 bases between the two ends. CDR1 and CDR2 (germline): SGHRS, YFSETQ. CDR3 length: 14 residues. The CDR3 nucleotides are TGCGCCAGCAGGGGAACAGTCCACTACAATGAGCAGTTCTTC. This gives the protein CASRGTVHYNEQFF.

CDR3 protein: CASSPSTSSYEQYF. The CDR3 DNA reads TGCGCCAGCAGCCCTTCAACTAGCTCCTACGAGCAGTACTTC. V is TRBV5-1 and J is TRBJ2-7; perhaps TRBD2 as D (5 bases). This CDR3 has 14 amino acids. Trimming stripped 4 bases from V and 0 bases from J, with 11 bases between. Per germline, CDR1 SGHRS and CDR2 YFSETQ.

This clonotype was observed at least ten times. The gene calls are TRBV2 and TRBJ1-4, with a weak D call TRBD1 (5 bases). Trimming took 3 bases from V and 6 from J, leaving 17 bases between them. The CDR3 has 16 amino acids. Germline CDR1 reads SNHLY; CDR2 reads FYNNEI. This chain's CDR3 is CASSDPQGGADEKLFF. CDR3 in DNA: TGTGCCAGCAGTGACCCCCAGGGAGGGGCTGATGAAAAACTGTTTTTT. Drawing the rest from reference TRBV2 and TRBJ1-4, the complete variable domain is EPEVTQTPSHQVTQMGQEVILRCVPISNHLYFYWYRQILGQKVEFLVSFYNNEISEKSEIFDDQFSVERPDGSNFTLKIRSTKLEDSAMYFCASSDPQGGADEKLFFGSGTQLSVL.

CDR3 nucleotides: TGTGCCAGCAGTTTGAAAGGGGCGGGGACAGATACGCAGTATTTT. Translation gives CASSLKGAGTDTQYF. V is TRBV5-5 and J is TRBJ2-3; TRBD2 is a possible D gene (6 bases). The V gene's germline CDR1 is SGHKS and CDR2 YYEKEE (reference sequence). The CDR3 length is 15 residues. With 5 bases removed from V and 3 bases from J, the gap between germline ends came to 16 bases. Full variable domain (missing parts from reference TRBV5-5 and TRBJ2-3): DAGVTQSPTHLIKTRGQQVTLRCSPISGHKSVSWYQQVLGQGPQFIFQYYEKEERGRGNFPDRFSARQFPNYSSELNVNALLLGDSALYLCASSLKGAGTDTQYFGPGTRLTVL.

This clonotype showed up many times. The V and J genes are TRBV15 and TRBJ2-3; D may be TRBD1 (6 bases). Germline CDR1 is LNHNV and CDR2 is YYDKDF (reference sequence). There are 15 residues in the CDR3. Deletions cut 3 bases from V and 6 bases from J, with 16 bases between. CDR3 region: CATSSVGAGLDTQYF. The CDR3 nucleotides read TGTGCCACCAGCAGTGTGGGGGCGGGCCTCGATACGCAGTATTTT.

The CDR3 sequence is CATETGSGIMNTEAFF. The CDR3 bases are TGTGCCACTGAAACGGGGTCAGGGATTATGAACACTGAAGCTTTCTTT. This rearrangement joins TRBV28 to TRBJ1-1, with D perhaps TRBD1 (5 bases). This CDR3 comprises 16 residues. CDR1 MDHEN and CDR2 SYDVKM come from the germline V gene. Trimming took 10 bases from V and 0 from J, leaving 21 bases between them. Drawing the rest from reference TRBV28 and TRBJ1-1, the complete variable domain is DVKVTQSSRYLVKRTGEKVFLECVQDMDHENMFWYRQDPGLGLRLIYFSYDVKMKEKGDIPEGYSVSREKKERFSLILESASTNQTSMYLCATETGSGIMNTEAFFGQGTRLTVV.

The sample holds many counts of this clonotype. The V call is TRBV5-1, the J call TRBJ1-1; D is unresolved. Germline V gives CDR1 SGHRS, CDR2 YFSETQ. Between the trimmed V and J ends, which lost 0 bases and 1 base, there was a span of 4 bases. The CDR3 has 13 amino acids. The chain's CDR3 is CASSLAKNTEAFF. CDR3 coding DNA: TGCGCCAGCAGCTTGGCGAAGAACACTGAAGCTTTCTTT.

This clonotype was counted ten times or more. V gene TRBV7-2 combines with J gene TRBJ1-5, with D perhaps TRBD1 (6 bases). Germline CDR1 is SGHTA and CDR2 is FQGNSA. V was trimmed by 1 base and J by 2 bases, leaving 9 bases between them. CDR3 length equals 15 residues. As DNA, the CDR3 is TGTGCCAGCAGCTTAGACAGGGCCGGCAATCAGCCCCAGCATTTT. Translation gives CASSLDRAGNQPQHF.

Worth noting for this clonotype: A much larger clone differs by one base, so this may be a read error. In DNA form, the CDR3 reads TGCGCCAGCAGCGGAGCCCCTAGCGAGGGGCACACCTGGGAGCTGTTTTTT. Translation: CASSGAPSEGHTWELFF. The chain uses TRBV5-1 and TRBJ2-2, with D tentatively TRBD2 (6 bases). CDR3 length: 17 amino acids. Per the germline V gene, CDR1 is SGHRS and CDR2 is YFSETQ.

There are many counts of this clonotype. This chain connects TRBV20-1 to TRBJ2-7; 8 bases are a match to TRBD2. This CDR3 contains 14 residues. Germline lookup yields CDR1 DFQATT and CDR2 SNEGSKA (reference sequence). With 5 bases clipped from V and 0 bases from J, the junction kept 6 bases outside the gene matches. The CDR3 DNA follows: TGCAGTGCTTATAGCGGGACCCACTCCTACGAGCAGTACTTC. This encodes CSAYSGTHSYEQYF.

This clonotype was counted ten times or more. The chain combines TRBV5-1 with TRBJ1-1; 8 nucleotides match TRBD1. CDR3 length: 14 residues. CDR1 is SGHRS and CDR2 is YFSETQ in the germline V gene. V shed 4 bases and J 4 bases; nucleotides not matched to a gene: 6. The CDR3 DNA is TGCGCCAGCAGCAGGGACAGGTCCAGCACTGAAGCTTTCTTT. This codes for CASSRDRSSTEAFF.

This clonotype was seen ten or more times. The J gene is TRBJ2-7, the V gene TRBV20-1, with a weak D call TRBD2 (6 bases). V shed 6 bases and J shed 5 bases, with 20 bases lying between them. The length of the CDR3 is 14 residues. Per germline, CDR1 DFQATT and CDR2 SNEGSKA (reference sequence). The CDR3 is CSAEGRGAGNEQYF. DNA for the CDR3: TGCAGTGCCGAGGGGCGAGGGGCGGGAAACGAGCAGTACTTC.

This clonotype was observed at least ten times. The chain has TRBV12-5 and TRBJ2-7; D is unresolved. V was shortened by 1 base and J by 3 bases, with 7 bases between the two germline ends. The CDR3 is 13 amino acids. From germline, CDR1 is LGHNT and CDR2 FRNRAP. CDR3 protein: CASGLEYLYEQYF. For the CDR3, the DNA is TGTGCTAGTGGTTTGGAGTATCTCTACGAGCAGTACTTC.

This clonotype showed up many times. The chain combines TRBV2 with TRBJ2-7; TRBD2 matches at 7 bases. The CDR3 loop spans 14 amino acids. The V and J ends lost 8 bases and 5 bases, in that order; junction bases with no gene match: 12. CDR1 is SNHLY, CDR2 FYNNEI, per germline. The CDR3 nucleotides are TGTGCCAGCGTGTCTGCGGGAGACTTCCACGAGCAGTACTTC. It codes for CASVSAGDFHEQYF. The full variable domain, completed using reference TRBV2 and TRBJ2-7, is EPEVTQTPSHQVTQMGQEVILRCVPISNHLYFYWYRQILGQKVEFLVSFYNNEISEKSEIFDDQFSVERPDGSNFTLKIRSTKLEDSAMYFCASVSAGDFHEQYFGPGTRLTVT.

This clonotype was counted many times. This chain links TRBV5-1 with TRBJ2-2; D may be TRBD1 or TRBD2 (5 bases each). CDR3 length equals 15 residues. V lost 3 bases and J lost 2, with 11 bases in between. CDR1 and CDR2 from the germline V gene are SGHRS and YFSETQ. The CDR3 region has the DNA TGCGCCAGCAGCTCCTCGGGACCCAACACCGGGGAGCTGTTTTTT. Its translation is CASSSSGPNTGELFF.

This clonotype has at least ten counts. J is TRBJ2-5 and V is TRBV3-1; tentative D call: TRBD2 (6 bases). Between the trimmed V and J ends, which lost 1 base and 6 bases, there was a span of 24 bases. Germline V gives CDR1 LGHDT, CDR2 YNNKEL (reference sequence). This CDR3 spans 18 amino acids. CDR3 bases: TGTGCCAGCAGCCAAGGTTACGGCGGGGCGAGTGGGGTAAAGACCCAGTACTTC. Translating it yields CASSQGYGGASGVKTQYF.

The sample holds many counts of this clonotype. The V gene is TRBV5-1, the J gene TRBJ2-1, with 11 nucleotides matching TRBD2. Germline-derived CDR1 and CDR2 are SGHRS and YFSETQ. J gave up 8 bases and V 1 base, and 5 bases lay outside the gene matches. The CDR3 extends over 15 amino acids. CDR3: CASSLSSGRIDEQFF. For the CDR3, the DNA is TGCGCCAGCAGCTTGTCTAGCGGGAGGATAGATGAGCAGTTCTTC.

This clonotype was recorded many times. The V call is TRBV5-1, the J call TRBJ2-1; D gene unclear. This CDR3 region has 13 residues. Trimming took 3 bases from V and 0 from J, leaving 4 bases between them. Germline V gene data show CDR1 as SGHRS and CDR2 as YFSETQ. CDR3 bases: TGCGCCAGCAGCTGGAGCTCCTACAATGAGCAGTTCTTC. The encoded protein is CASSWSSYNEQFF.